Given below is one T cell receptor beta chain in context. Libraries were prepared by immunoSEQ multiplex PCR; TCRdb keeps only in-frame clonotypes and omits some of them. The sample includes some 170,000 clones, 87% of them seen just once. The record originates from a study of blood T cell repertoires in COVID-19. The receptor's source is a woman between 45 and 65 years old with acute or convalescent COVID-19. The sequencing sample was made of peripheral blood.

The CDR3 loop reads CATSQQEGNTEAFF. The CDR3 nucleotides read TGTGCCACCAGCCAACAGGAGGGAAACACTGAAGCTTTCTTT. This chain connects TRBV15 to TRBJ1-1, with D perhaps matching TRBD1 (5 bases). V was clipped by 5 bases and J by 2 bases, with 12 bases between them. The CDR3 is 14 amino acids. CDR1 LNHNV and CDR2 YYDKDF come from the germline V gene (reference sequence).